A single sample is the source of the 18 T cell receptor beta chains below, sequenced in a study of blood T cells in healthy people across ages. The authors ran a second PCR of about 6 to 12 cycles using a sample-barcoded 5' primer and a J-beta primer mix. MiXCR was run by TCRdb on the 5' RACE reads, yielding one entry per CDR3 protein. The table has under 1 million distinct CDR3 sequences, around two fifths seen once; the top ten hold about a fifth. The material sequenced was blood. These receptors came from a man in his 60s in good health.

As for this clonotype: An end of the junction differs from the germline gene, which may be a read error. The DNA of the CDR3 is TGTGCCAGCAGCTTAGGGGCAGGGGTGAGCACAGATGCGCAGTATTTT. Translation: CASSLGAGVSTDAQYF. The J gene is TRBJ2-3, the V gene TRBV7-7; D may be TRBD1 (6 bases). In germline, CDR1 is SSHAT, CDR2 FNYEAQ (reference sequence). CDR3 size: 16 residues.

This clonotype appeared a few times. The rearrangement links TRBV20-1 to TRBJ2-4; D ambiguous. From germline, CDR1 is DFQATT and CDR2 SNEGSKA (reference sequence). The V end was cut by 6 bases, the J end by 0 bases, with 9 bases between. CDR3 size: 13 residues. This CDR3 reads CSAPISAKNIQYF. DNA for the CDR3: TGCAGTGCCCCTATATCAGCCAAAAACATTCAGTACTTC.

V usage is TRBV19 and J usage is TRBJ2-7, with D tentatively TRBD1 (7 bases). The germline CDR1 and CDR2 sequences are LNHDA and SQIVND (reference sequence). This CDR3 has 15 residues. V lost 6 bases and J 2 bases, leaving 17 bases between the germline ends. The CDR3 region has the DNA TGTGCCAGTAGCGCAAGGACAGGAGGGCCCTACGAGCAGTACTTC. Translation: CASSARTGGPYEQYF. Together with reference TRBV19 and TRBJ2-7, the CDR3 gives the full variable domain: DGGITQSPKYLFRKEGQNVTLSCEQNLNHDAMYWYRQDPGQGLRLIYYSQIVNDFQKGDIAEGYSVSREKKESFPLTVTSAQKNPTAFYLCASSARTGGPYEQYFGPGTRLTVT.

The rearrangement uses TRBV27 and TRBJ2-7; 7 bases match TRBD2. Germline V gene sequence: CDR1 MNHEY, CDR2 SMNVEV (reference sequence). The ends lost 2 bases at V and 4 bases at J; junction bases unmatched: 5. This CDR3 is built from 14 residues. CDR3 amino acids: CASSLGRERYEQYF. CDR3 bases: TGTGCCAGCAGTTTAGGGAGGGAGAGGTACGAGCAGTACTTC.

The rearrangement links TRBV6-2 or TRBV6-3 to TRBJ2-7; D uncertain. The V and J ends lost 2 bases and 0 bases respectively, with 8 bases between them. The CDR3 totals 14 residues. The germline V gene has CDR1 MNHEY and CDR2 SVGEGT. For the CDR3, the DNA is TGTGCCAGCAGTTACCCCGGCTCCTCCTACGAGCAGTACTTC. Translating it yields CASSYPGSSYEQYF.

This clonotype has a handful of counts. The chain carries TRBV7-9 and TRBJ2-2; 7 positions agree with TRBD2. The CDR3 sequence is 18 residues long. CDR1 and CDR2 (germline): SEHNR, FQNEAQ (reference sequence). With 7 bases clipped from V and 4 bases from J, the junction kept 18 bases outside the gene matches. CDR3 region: CASTSVRGLELSTGELFF. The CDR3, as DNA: TGTGCCAGCACCTCCGTCCGAGGACTAGAGTTGAGCACCGGGGAGCTGTTTTTT.

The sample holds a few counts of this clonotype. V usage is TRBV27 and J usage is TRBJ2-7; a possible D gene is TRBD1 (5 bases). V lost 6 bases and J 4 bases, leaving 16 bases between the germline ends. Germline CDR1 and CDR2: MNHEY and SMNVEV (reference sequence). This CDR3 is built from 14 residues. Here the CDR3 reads CASSRRGVQYEQYF. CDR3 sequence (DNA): TGTGCCAGCAGCAGAAGGGGCGTTCAATACGAGCAGTACTTC.

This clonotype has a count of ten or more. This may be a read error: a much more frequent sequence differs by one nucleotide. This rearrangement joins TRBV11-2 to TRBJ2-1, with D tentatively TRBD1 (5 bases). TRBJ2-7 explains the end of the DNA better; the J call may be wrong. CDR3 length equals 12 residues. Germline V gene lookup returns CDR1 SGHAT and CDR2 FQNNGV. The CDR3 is CASSLTDNEQYF. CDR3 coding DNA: TGTGCCAGCAGCTTGACGGACAATGAGCAGTACTTC.

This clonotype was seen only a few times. The CDR3 sequence is CASSLIASQGAFQPQHF. CDR3 coding DNA: TGTGCCAGCAGTTTGATAGCATCGCAGGGGGCCTTTCAGCCCCAGCATTTT. The rearrangement uses TRBV12-3 or TRBV12-4 and TRBJ1-5; 8 bases align to TRBD1. V trimming: 3 bases; J trimming: 6 bases; junction bases outside the gene matches: 13. CDR3 length equals 17 residues.

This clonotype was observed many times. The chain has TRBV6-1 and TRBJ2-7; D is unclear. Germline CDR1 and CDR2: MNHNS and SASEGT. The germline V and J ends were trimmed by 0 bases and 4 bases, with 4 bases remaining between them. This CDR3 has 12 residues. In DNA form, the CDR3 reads TGTGCCAGCAGTGAAGCGAGGTACGAGCAGTACTTC. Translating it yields CASSEARYEQYF.

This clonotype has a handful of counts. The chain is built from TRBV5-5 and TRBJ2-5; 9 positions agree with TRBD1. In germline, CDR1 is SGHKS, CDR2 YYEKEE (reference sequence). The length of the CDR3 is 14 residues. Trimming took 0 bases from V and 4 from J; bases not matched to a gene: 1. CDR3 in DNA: TGTGCCAGCAGCTTGGGGACAGGGGTAGAGACCCAGTACTTC. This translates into CASSLGTGVETQYF.

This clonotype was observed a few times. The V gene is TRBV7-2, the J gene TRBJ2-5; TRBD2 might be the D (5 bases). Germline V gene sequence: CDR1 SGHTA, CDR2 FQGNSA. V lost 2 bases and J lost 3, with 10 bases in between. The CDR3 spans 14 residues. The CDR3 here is CASSLSGLEETQYF. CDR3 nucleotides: TGTGCCAGCAGCTTATCTGGACTTGAAGAGACCCAGTACTTC.

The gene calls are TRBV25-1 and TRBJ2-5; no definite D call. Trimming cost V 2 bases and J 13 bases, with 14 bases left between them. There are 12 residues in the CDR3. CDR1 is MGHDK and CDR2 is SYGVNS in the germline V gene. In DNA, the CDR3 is TGTGCCAGCAGTGAAGGCACATGGTTACTGTACTTC. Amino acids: CASSEGTWLLYF.

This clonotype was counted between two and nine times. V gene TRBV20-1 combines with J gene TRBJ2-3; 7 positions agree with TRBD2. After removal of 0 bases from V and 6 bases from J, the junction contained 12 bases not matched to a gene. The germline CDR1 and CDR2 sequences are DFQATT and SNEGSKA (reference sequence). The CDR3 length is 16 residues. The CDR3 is CSARDYWWGGVDTQYF. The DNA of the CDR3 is TGCAGTGCTAGAGATTATTGGTGGGGAGGGGTGGATACGCAGTATTTT.

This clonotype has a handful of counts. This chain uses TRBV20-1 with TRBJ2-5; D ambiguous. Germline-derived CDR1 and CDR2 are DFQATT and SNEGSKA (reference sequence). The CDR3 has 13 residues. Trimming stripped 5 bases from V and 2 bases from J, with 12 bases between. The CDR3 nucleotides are TGCAGTGCTTTAAGGGCCCGGCAAGAGACCCAGTACTTC. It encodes CSALRARQETQYF.

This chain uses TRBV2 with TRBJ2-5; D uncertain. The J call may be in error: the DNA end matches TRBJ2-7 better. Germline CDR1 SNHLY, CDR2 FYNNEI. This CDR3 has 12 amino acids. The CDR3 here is CASRESRDEQYF. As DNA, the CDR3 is TGTGCCAGCAGGGAGTCTCGAGACGAGCAGTACTTC.

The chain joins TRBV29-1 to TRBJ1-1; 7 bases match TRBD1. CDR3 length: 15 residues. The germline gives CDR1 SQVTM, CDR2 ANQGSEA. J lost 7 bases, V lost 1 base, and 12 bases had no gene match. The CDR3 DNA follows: TGCAGCGTTGAAGGAACTAAGACAGGGCTCTTTGAAGCTTTCTTT. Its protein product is CSVEGTKTGLFEAFF.

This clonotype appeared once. The CDR3 loop is CASSLMTSGGIADTQYF. The DNA for the CDR3 is TGTGCCAGCAGCTTAATGACTAGCGGGGGTATAGCGGATACGCAGTATTTT. The chain combines TRBV11-2 with TRBJ2-3, with 12 bases identical to TRBD2. Germline loops: CDR1 SGHAT, CDR2 FQNNGV. V lost 2 bases, J lost 6 bases, and 9 bases stayed unmatched. CDR3 size: 17 residues.